Detailed here is one T cell receptor beta chain. The sample is drawn from a study of blood T cell repertoires in COVID-19. Study as a whole: Researchers got acute and convalescent COVID-19 samples from the United States, Italy and Spain. PBMCs, B-cell-depleted T cells, or T cells provided the cDNA or gDNA that made up the material.

There are 14 residues in the CDR3. CDR1 and CDR2 from the germline V gene are SNHLY and FYNNEI. J lost 7 bases, V lost 1 base, and 6 bases had no gene match. Study processing details: Amplified reference gene primers provided the basis for estimating nucleated cell counts. The table came from immunoSEQ multiplex PCR; TCRdb's copy has only in-frame clones and leaves some out. V, J and clone size were drawn from that table, and D and trimming were deduced from the DNA. The table includes approximately 250,000 clones, about 80% detected once. The genes are TRBV2 and TRBJ1-2; 7 bases agree with TRBD1. The specimen was peripheral blood. The clonotype comes from a human donor in a cohort sampled during active COVID-19. The CDR3 region has the DNA TGTGCCAGCAGTGAAGAAACAGGGGTTCGTGGCTACACCTTC. The encoded protein is CASSEETGVRGYTF.